This TCR beta chain derives from a study of OX40 agonist ivuxolimab in advanced cancers. Study in general: Partial responses were seen in three patients, one with hepatocellular carcinoma and two with cutaneous melanoma. Study observations and caveats: By week 6 at 0.1 to 3.0 mg/kg, blood CD4+ and CD8+ T cells had expanded clonally.

TCRdb's table, derived via immunoSEQ multiplex PCR, lists solely in-frame clones and lacks some. The sample holds tens of thousands of clones, roughly nine tenths seen once. Of note for this clone: Its cognate antigen is unknown.

Trimming removed 0 bases from V and 6 bases from J, with 14 bases in between. The CDR3 totals 14 residues. The germline gives CDR1 GTSNPN, CDR2 SVGIG (reference sequence). This chain uses TRBV30 with TRBJ1-2; no firm D call. The receptor's source is an adult with an advanced solid tumor such as melanoma, head and neck, liver or kidney cancer. Here the sequenced sample was CD4+ or CD8+ T cells sorted from blood, taken in a trial of the OX40 agonist ivuxolimab. Here the CDR3 reads CAWSVWGVGNGYTF. The CDR3 nucleotides are TGTGCCTGGAGTGTCTGGGGTGTTGGAAATGGCTACACCTTC.